The sequence of this T cell receptor beta chain was determined in a study of radiotherapy plus CTLA-4 blockade in lung cancer. This CDR3 comprises 14 residues. The V end was cut by 8 bases, the J end by 0 bases, with 11 bases between. Germline V gives CDR1 MNHEY, CDR2 SVGAGI. Libraries were prepared by immunoSEQ multiplex PCR; TCRdb keeps only in-frame clonotypes and omits some of them. The sample yields more than 30,000 clones, roughly 77% seen once. The specimen comprised peripheral blood, sampled from a patient treated with radiotherapy plus ipilimumab. This TCR was recovered from a human donor with non-small cell lung cancer that progressed on radiotherapy plus ipilimumab. The chain uses TRBV6-5 and TRBJ1-3; D gene ambiguous. CDR3 nucleotide sequence: TGTGCCAGCCCCCCACAGCACTCTGGAAACACCATATATTTT. Translating gives CASPPQHSGNTIYF.